This TCR beta chain was sequenced for a study of cytomegalovirus exposure and HLA in healthy donors. The table lists this clone with a few counts. The V segment lost 5 bases and the J segment 7 bases; nucleotides outside the gene matches: 10. This CDR3 is 14 amino acids long. Germline V gene lookup returns CDR1 MNHEY and CDR2 SMNVEV (reference sequence). TCRdb keeps only in-frame clones here, not all; method: immunoSEQ multiplex PCR. The table has some 320,000 clones, 87% seen once; the top ten hold approximately 1%. The V call is TRBV27, the J call TRBJ2-5; 7 nucleotides align to TRBD2. Material: PBMCs. This clonotype was obtained from a woman aged 25 to 45 in good health and CMV-seropositive. CDR3 region: CASSAGLSIGTQYF. CDR3 DNA: TGTGCCAGCAGTGCGGGACTATCGATCGGGACCCAGTACTTC.